This T cell receptor beta chain emerged from a study of blood T cell repertoires in COVID-19. Study-wide background: Acute and convalescent COVID-19 specimens originated in the United States, Italy and Spain. Sources were T cells, B-cell-depleted T cells, or PBMCs; the material itself was cDNA or gDNA.

In the study's own analysis: Amplification with reference gene primers provided the estimates of nucleated cell counts. The protocol was immunoSEQ multiplex PCR, while the TCRdb copy is restricted to in-frame clones and leaves out a portion. From that table come the V and J calls and clone size; the DNA was used to work out D and trimming. The top ten clones hold around 0.9% of a sample with roughly 120,000 clones, about two thirds of them seen once. The CDR3 is 11 amino acids. V lost 7 bases, J lost 3 bases, and 6 bases lay in between. Source material: peripheral blood. The clonotype comes from a human donor with acute or convalescent COVID-19. The donor label of this sample is uncertain. The V and J genes are TRBV12-3 or TRBV12-4 and TRBJ1-1; no reliable D call. Here the CDR3 reads CASTLYTEAFF. CDR3 bases: TGTGCCAGCACCCTATACACTGAAGCTTTCTTT.